This T cell receptor (beta chain) emerged from a study of monozygotic twins with inflammatory bowel disease. Concerning this clonotype: What it binds is unknown.

TCRdb reanalyzed the 5' RACE reads, giving one entry per CDR3 protein sequence and no DNA. Its listing shows about 450,000 distinct CDR3 sequences. Notes on the study in general: Different T cell subtypes could not be distinguished.

CDR1 is SGHRS and CDR2 is YFSETQ in the germline V gene. This CDR3 contains 14 residues. This chain joins TRBV5-1 and TRBJ2-1; with no DNA, the TCRdb D assignment of TRBD1 cannot be verified. The sequence was collected from a human donor with ulcerative colitis or Crohn's disease, or a healthy co-twin of an affected twin (not recorded which). Sequencing used blood. The CDR3 sequence: CASSLAGENNEQFF.